The T cell receptor beta chain described here comes from a study of shared clonotypes between healthy human individuals. Comment on this clone: Its specificity is not known.

CDR3 length equals 12 residues. The V gene's germline CDR1 is PRHDT and CDR2 FYEKMQ (reference sequence). Between the trimmed V and J ends, which lost 4 bases and 2 bases, there was a span of 6 bases. Study conclusions and caveats: Donor clonotype sharing was expected to depend on sequencing depth.

Here immunoSEQ multiplex PCR was the method, and the copy in TCRdb shows in-frame clones only, minus some. This sample yields 1.5 million to 2.5 million clones, of which roughly 94% are seen a single time; 0.95% to 1.5% belongs to the top ten. Terminally differentiated effector memory CD45RA+ cells were excluded from the naive CD8 cells, which were CD45RO-negative and positively selected for CCR7. Sequences were obtained from naive CD8+ T cells sorted from blood. This sequence was found in a young man in good health. The V call is TRBV13, the J call TRBJ2-7; no clear D gene. The CDR3 nucleotides are TGTGCCAGCAGCTCCATCGCCTACGAGCAGTACTTC. This translates into CASSSIAYEQYF.